This TCR beta chain was documented in a study of beta chain features in type 1 diabetes. Study results and limitations: Within patients, naive, central memory and Treg TCRB repertoires seemed more similar than within healthy donors.

This clone has just a few counts. Its antigen is not identified. The entirety of the isolated RNA underwent reverse transcription, so expressed TCRB transcripts were sequenced. Regulatory, naive and central memory T cell samples averaged approximately 3.3 million reads. Profiled with immunoSEQ multiplex PCR; TCRdb holds only in-frame clones, not every one. The sample lists 150,000 to 200,000 clones; about 13% were seen once. The clonotype comes from a woman between 18 and 29 years old in good health. The source material was central memory CD4+ T cells from blood.

The CDR3 is CATSRVTSGYNEQFF. Written as DNA, the CDR3 is TGTGCCACCAGCAGAGTTACTAGCGGCTACAATGAGCAGTTCTTC. This rearrangement joins TRBV15 to TRBJ2-1, with 8 bases matching TRBD2. The V gene's germline CDR1 is LNHNV and CDR2 YYDKDF (reference sequence). The CDR3 spans 15 residues. The junction had 2 bases not matched to a gene; V was cut back by 1 base and J by 3 bases.